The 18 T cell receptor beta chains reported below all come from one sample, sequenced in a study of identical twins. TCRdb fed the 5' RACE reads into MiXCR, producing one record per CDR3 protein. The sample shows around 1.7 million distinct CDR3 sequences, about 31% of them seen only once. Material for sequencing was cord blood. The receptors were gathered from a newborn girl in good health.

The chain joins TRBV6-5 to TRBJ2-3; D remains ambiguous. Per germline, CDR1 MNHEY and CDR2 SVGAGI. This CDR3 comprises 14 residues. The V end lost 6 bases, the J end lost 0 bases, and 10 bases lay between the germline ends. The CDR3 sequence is CASRRRWSTDTQYF. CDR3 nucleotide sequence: TGTGCCAGCAGGAGACGGTGGAGCACAGATACGCAGTATTTT.

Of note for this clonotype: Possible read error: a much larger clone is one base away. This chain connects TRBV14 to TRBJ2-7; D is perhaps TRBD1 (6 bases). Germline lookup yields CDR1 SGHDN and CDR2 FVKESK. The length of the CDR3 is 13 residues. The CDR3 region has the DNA TGTGCCAGCAGCCAAGATCCAGGGGACGAGCAGTCCTTC. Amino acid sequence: CASSQDPGDEQSF.

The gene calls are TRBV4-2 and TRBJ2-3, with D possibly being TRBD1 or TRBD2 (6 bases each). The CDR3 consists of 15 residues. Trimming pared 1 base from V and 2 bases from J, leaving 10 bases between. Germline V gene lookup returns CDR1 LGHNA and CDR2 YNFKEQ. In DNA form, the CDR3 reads TGTGCCAGCAGCCAAGTGGGGGGCCTCACAGATACGCAGTATTTT. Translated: CASSQVGGLTDTQYF.

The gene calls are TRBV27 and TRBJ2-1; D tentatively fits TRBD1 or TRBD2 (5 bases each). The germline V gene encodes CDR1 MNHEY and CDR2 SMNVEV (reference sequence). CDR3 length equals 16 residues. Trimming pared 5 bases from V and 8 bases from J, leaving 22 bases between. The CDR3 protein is CASSTPPGPNGDEQFF. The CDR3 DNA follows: TGTGCCAGCAGTACTCCTCCGGGGCCTAACGGGGATGAGCAGTTCTTC.

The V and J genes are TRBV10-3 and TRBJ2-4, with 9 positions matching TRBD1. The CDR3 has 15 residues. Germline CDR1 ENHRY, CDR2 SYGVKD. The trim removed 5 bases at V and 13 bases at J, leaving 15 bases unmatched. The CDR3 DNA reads TGTGCCATCAGTAACAGGGGGCTCTCTATGAGGGAGCAGTACTTC. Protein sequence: CAISNRGLSMREQYF.

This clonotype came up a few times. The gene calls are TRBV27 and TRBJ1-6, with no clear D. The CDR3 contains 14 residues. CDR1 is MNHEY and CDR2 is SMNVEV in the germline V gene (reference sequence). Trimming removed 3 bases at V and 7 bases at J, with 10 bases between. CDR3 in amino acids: CASSFLQRNSPLHF. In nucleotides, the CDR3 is TGTGCCAGCAGTTTTCTCCAGAGAAATTCACCCCTCCACTTT.

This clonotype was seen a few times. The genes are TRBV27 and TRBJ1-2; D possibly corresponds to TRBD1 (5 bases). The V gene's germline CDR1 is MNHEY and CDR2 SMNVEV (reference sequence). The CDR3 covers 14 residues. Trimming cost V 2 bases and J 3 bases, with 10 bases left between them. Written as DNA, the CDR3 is TGTGCCAGCAGTTTAAGCCAGGGAGACTATGGCTACACCTTC. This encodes CASSLSQGDYGYTF.

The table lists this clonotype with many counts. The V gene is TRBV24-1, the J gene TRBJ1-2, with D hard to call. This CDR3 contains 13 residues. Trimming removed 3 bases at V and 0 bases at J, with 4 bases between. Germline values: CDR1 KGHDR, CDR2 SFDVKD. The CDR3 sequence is CATSDTANYGYTF. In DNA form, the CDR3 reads TGTGCCACCAGTGATACAGCTAACTATGGCTACACCTTC.

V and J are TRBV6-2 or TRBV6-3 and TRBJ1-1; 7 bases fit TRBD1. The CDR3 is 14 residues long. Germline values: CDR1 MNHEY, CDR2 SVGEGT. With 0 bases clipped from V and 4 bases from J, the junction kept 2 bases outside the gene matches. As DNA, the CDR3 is TGTGCCAGCAGTTACTCCGCAGGGGGCACTGAAGCTTTCTTT. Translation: CASSYSAGGTEAFF.

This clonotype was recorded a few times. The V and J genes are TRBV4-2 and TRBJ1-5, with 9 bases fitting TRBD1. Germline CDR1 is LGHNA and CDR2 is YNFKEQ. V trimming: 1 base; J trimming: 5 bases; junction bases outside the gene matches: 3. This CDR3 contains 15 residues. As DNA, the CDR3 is TGTGCCAGCAGCCAAGTTGGGGACAGGGATCAGCCCCAGCATTTT. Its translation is CASSQVGDRDQPQHF.

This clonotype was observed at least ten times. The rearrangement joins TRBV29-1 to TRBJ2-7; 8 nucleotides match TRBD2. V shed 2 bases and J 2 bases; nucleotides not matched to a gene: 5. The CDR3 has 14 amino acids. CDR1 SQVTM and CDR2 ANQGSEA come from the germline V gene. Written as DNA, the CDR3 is TGCAGCGTTGAAAGGCGTAGCGGGACCTACGAGCAGTACTTC. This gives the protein CSVERRSGTYEQYF.

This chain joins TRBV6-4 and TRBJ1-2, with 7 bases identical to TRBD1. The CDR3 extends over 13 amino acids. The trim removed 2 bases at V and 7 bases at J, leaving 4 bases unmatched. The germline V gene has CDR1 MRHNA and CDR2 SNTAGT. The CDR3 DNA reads TGTGCCAGCAGTGACGTGACAGGGTTTGGCTACACCTTC. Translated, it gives CASSDVTGFGYTF.

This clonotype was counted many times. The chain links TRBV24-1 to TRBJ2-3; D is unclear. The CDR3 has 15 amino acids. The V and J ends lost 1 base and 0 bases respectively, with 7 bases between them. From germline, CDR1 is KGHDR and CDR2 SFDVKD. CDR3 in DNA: TGTGCCACCAGTGATTTTGGACCTAGCACAGATACGCAGTATTTT. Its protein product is CATSDFGPSTDTQYF.

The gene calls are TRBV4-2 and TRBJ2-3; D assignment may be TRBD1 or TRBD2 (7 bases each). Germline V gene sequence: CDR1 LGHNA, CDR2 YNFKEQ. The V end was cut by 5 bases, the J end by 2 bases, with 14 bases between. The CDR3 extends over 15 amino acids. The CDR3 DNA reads TGTGCCAGCAGCAAGCGGGACAGCCACACAGATACGCAGTATTTT. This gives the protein CASSKRDSHTDTQYF.

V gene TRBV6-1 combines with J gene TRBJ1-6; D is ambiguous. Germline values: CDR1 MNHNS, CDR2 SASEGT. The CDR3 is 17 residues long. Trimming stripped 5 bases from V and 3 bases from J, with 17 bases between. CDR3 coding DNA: TGTGCCAGCAGTCCCCGACGGGATTCGTTCTATAATTCACCCCTCCACTTT. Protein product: CASSPRRDSFYNSPLHF.

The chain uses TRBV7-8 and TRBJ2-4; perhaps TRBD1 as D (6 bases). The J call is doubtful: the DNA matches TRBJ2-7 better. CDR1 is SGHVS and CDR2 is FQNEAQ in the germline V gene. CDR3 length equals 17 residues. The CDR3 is CASLPGVPWGLNYEQYF. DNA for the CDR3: TGTGCCAGCCTGCCAGGGGTCCCCTGGGGTCTGAACTACGAGCAGTACTTC.

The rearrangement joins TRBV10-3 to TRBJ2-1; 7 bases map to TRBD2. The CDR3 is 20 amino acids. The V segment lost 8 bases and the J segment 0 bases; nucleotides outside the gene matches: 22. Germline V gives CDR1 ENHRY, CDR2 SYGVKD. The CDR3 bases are TGTGCCATCGGTCCAAGCAAGGGCGGGGGAGCCGGGAGCTCCTACAATGAGCAGTTCTTC. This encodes CAIGPSKGGGAGSSYNEQFF.

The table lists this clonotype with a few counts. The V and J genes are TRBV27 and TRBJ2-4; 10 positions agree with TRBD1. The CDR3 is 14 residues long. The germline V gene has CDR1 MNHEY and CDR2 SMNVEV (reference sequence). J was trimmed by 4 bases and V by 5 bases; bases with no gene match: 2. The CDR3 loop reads CASSLDRGKNIQYF. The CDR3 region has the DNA TGTGCCAGCAGTCTGGACAGGGGGAAAAACATTCAGTACTTC.